This TCR beta chain stems from a study of blood T cell repertoires in COVID-19. Study summary: COVID-19 samples from acute and convalescent phases originated in the United States, Italy and Spain. The cDNA or gDNA used as material had been derived from T cells, B-cell-depleted T cells, or PBMCs.

Seattle-derived patients entered the study during active infection and were followed longitudinally. Per the authors' pipeline: Counts of nucleated cells, estimated from reference gene primer amplification, were obtained. The assay was immunoSEQ multiplex PCR, and TCRdb's table has in-frame clones only and misses some. The V and J calls and clone size were taken over from that table, and D and trimming were inferred from the DNA. The sample records under 200,000 clones, more than 85% being singletons. The CDR3 has 16 amino acids. V was trimmed by 1 base and J by 1 base, leaving 10 bases between them. Per the germline V gene, CDR1 is SEHNR and CDR2 is FQNEAQ (reference sequence).

Specimen: peripheral blood. The V call is TRBV7-9, the J call TRBJ2-2; D is ambiguous. The clonotype was recovered from a woman older than 75 with COVID-19, enrolled during active disease. Here the CDR3 DNA reads TGTGCCAGCAGCTTAGACATATGGCAGAACACCGGGGAGCTGTTTTTT. It encodes CASSLDIWQNTGELFF.